Listed below are T cell receptor beta chains from one sample, sequenced in a study of T cell changes during pregnancy in multiple sclerosis. The data were produced by immunoSEQ multiplex PCR, yet TCRdb's version contains in-frame clones alone and is incomplete. Of 9,000 to 15,000 clones listed, around 94% are singletons. Here the sequenced sample was CD4+ T cells from peripheral blood mononuclear cells, taken before pregnancy. The receptors come from a female donor with multiple sclerosis, enrolled in a pregnancy study. CDR3s include the opening cysteine and the closing phenylalanine or tryptophan. A D gene is named only where the DNA matches it firmly. The listing skips clone size in some rows; elsewhere it reads once, few, many or a size class.

V gene	D gene	J gene	clone size	CDR3 DNA	CDR3 protein
TRBV5-1	.	TRBJ2-1	.	TGCGCCAGCACGGGACAGCCAGGGGGGAATGAGCAGTTCTTC	CASTGQPGGNEQFF
TRBV19	.	TRBJ1-1	.	TGTGCCAGTAGTATAGATCATCCCCCTACACGGGGGGATAACACTGAAGCTTTCTTT	CASSIDHPPTRGDNTEAFF
TRBV4-2	TRBD1	TRBJ1-6	.	TGTGCCAGCAGCCAATCAGGGACAGGGTCCTATAATTCACCCCTCCACTTT	CASSQSGTGSYNSPLHF
TRBV9	TRBD2	TRBJ2-3	.	TGTGCCAGCAGGCGCCTTGAGTGGGAGGGACGCGGAGATACGCAGTATTTT	CASRRLEWEGRGDTQYF
TRBV7-8	TRBD1	TRBJ1-5	.	TGTGCCAGCAGCCCTGACAGGGTTAATCAGCCCCAGCATTTT	CASSPDRVNQPQHF
TRBV15	.	TRBJ1-1	.	TGTGCCACCAGCAAGAACAGGGATGAAGCTTTCTTT	CATSKNRDEAFF
TRBV19	TRBD1	TRBJ2-3	.	TGTGCCAGTAGTTCACGGAGGACAGGGGTCGGGACAGATACGCAGTATTTT	CASSSRRTGVGTDTQYF
TRBV5-6	.	TRBJ2-5	.	TGTGCCAGCAGCTTGTCGGAGACCCAGTACTTC	CASSLSETQYF
TRBV7-9	TRBD1	TRBJ1-4	.	TGTGCCAGCAGCTTAGTAGGGGGCTTGGAAAAACTGTTTTTT	CASSLVGGLEKLFF
TRBV9	TRBD1	TRBJ2-3	.	TGTGCCAGCAGCGCCCGGACAGGGGGTGTCACAGATACGCAGTATTTT	CASSARTGGVTDTQYF
TRBV7-2	TRBD2	TRBJ2-1	.	TGTGCCAGCAGCCCGGTAGCGGGGGGAAACAATGAGCAGTTCTTC	CASSPVAGGNNEQFF
TRBV5-1	TRBD1	TRBJ1-1	.	TGCGCCAGCAGCGGGACAGGGGGTAGCACTGAAGCTTTCTTT	CASSGTGGSTEAFF
TRBV15	TRBD1	TRBJ2-2	.	TGTGCCACCAGCAGAAGACAGGGGCCGGGCACCGGGGAGCTGTTTTTT	CATSRRQGPGTGELFF
TRBV2	.	TRBJ1-2	.	TGTGCCAGCAGTGAAGCTCGGACAGCACACTATGGCTACACCTTC	CASSEARTAHYGYTF
TRBV30	.	TRBJ1-1	.	TGTGCCTGGATGCGGAGGGACACTGAAGCTTTCTTT	CAWMRRDTEAFF
TRBV10-3	TRBD1	TRBJ2-2	.	TGTGCCATCAGCCGGGACAGGGACACCGGGGAGCTGTTTTTT	CAISRDRDTGELFF
TRBV5-4	.	TRBJ1-6	.	TGTGCCAGCAGCCCGCGGCATGTTGATTCACCCCTCCACTTT	CASSPRHVDSPLHF
TRBV5-4	.	TRBJ2-1	.	TGTGCCAGCAGCTGGCCCCACAGGGGACTTTACAATGAGCAGTTCTTC	CASSWPHRGLYNEQFF
TRBV6-5	TRBD1	TRBJ1-2	.	TGTGCCAGCAGTACTTGGACAGGGGACGCCTATGGCTACACCTTC	CASSTWTGDAYGYTF
TRBV7-9	.	TRBJ2-3	.	TGTGCCAGCAGCGCGGGGACGGAGAGCACAGATACGCAGTATTTT	CASSAGTESTDTQYF
TRBV19	TRBD2	TRBJ2-5	.	TGTGCCAGTAGTATAGTCGGGGGGGAGACCCAGTACTTC	CASSIVGGETQYF
TRBV6-5	TRBD1	TRBJ2-1	.	TGTGCCATCCGAAAAGGGGGCCAATCCTACAATGAGCAGTTCTTC	CAIRKGGQSYNEQFF
TRBV12-5	.	TRBJ1-3	.	TGTGCTAGTGGGAAGGGGGACTCTGGAAACACCATATATTTT	CASGKGDSGNTIYF
TRBV7-2	.	TRBJ2-4	.	TGTGCCAGCAGCCCAGGACAGCCTTTAAACATTCAGTACTTC	CASSPGQPLNIQYF
TRBV6-6	.	TRBJ2-3	.	TGTGCCAGCAGCCGTGGGACTCTAGGCTATACGCAGTATTTT	CASSRGTLGYTQYF
TRBV6-6	.	TRBJ1-2	few	TGTGCCAGCAGCCAGGGTTTGGATGGCTACACCTTC	CASSQGLDGYTF
TRBV5-1	TRBD2	TRBJ2-1	.	TGCGCCAGCAGCTTGGGGTCGCTAGCGGGGGCCAATGAGCAGTTCTTC	CASSLGSLAGANEQFF
TRBV7-9	TRBD1	TRBJ1-4	.	TGTGCCAGCAGCTTCGGGACAGGGGGAGTTGGGGCTAATGAAAAACTGTTTTTT	CASSFGTGGVGANEKLFF